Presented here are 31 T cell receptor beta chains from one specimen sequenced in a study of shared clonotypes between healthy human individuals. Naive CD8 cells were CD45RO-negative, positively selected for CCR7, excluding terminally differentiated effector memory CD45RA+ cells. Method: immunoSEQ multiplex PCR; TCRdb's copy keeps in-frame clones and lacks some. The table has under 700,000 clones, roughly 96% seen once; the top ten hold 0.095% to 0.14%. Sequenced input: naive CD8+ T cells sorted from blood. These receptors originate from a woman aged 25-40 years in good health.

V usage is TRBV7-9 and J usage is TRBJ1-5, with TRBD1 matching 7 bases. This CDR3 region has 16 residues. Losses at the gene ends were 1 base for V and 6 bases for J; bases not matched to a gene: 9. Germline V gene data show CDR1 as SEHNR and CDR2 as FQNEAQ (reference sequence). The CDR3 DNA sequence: TGTGCCAGCAGCTTAGGGGAAGGGGGCATAGGTCAGCCCCAGCATTTT. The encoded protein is CASSLGEGGIGQPQHF.

The CDR3 here is CASSLAQSLMGSYGYTF. The CDR3 DNA reads TGTGCCAGCAGCTTAGCGCAGTCGCTAATGGGCTCCTATGGCTACACCTTC. The chain recombines TRBV13 with TRBJ1-2, with D unclear. The CDR3 spans 17 residues. Germline CDR1 reads PRHDT; CDR2 reads FYEKMQ (reference sequence). V gave up 1 base and J gave up 4 bases, with 19 bases separating them.

The CDR3 reads CASSFFRKTTDNTEAFF. In DNA, the CDR3 is TGTGCCAGCAGCTTCTTCAGGAAGACGACGGATAACACTGAAGCTTTCTTT. This chain connects TRBV7-8 to TRBJ1-1; D gene unclear. The CDR3 runs to 17 residues. The V and J ends lost 3 bases and 2 bases respectively, with 19 bases between them. CDR1 SGHVS and CDR2 FQNEAQ come from the germline V gene.

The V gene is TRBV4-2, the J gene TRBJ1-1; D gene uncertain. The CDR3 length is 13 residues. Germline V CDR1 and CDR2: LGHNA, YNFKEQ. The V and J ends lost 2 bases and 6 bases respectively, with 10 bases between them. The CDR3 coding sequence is TGTGCCAGCAGCCAACTTTCGGATCCTGAAGCTTTCTTT. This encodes CASSQLSDPEAFF.

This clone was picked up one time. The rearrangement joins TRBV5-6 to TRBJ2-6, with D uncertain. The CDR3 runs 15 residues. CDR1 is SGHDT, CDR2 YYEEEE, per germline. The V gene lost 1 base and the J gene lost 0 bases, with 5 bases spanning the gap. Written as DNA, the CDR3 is TGTGCCAGCAGCTTGATGAGCTCTGGGGCCAACGTCCTGACTTTC. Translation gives CASSLMSSGANVLTF. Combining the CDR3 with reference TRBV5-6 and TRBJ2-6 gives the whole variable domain DAGVTQSPTHLIKTRGQQVTLRCSPKSGHDTVSWYQQALGQGPQFIFQYYEEEERQRGNFPDRFSGHQFPNYSSELNVNALLLGDSALYLCASSLMSSGANVLTFGAGSRLTVL.

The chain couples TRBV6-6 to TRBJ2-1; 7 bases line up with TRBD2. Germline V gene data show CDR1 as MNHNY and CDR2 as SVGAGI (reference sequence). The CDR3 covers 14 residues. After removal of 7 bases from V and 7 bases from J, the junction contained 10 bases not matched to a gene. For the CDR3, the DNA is TGTGCCAGCACAAGCGGGATCCGCGGGAATGAGCAGTTCTTC. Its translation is CASTSGIRGNEQFF.

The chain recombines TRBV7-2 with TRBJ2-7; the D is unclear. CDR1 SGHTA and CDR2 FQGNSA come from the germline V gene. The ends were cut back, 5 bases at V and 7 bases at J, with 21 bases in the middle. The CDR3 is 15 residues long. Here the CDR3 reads CASSHEEELGIEQYF. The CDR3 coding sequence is TGTGCCAGCAGCCACGAAGAGGAGTTGGGAATTGAGCAGTACTTC.

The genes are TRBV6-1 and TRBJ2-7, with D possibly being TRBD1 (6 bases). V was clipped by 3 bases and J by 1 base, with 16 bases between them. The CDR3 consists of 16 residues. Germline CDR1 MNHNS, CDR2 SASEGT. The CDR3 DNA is TGTGCCAGCAGTGAGGGACATTATTCCGATTCCTACGAGCAGTACTTC. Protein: CASSEGHYSDSYEQYF.

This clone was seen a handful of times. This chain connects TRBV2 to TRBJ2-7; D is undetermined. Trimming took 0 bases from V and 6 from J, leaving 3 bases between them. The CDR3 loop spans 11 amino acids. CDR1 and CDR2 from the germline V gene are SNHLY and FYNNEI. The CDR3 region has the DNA TGTGCCAGCAGTGAAGCGTTCGAGCAGTACTTC. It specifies CASSEAFEQYF.

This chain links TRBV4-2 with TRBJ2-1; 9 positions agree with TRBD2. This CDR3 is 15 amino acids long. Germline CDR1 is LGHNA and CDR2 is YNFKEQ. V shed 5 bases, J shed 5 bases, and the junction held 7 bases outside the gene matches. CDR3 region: CASSKLAGVDNEQFF. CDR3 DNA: TGTGCCAGCAGCAAACTAGCGGGTGTCGACAATGAGCAGTTCTTC.

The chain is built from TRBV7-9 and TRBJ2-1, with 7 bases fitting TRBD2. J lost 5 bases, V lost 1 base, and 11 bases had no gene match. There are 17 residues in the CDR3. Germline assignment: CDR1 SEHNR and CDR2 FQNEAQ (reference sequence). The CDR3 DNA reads TGTGCCAGCAGCTTAGAGGTCGGGAGCGGGGTTAACAATGAGCAGTTCTTC. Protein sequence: CASSLEVGSGVNNEQFF. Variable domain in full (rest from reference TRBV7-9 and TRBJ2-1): DTGVSQNPRHKITKRGQNVTFRCDPISEHNRLYWYRQTLGQGPEFLTYFQNEAQLEKSRLLSDRFSAERPKGSFSTLEIQRTEQGDSAMYLCASSLEVGSGVNNEQFFGPGTRLTVL.

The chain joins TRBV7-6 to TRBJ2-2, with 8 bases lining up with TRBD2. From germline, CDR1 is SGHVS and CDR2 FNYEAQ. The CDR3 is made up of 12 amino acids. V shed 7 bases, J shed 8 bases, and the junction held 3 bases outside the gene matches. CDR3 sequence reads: CASTGLVGELFF. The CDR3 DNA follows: TGTGCCAGCACGGGACTAGTAGGGGAGCTGTTTTTT.

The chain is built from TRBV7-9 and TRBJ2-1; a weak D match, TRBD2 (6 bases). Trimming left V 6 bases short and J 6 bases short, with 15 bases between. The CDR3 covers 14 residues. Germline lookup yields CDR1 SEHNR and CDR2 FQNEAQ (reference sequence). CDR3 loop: CASSQTSLGNEQFF. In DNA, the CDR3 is TGTGCCAGCAGTCAAACTAGCCTGGGCAATGAGCAGTTCTTC.

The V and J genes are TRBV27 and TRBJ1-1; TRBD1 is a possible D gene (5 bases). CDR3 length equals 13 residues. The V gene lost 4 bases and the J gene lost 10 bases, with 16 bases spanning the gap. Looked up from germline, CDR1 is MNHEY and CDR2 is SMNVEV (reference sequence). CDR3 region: CASSSAGPAGAFF. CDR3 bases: TGTGCCAGCAGTTCCGCGGGGCCCGCGGGAGCTTTCTTT.

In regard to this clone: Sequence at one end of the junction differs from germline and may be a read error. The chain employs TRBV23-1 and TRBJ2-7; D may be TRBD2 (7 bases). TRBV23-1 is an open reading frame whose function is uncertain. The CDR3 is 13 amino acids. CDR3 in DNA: TGCGCCAGCAGTCATCGGGGGGCTGGAGGTTGGAACTTC. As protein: CASSHRGAGGWNF.

The CDR3 region has the DNA TGTGCCAGCAGTCATGGACTAGCGGGACCAAGTGAGCAGTTCTTC. Encoded protein: CASSHGLAGPSEQFF. The chain is built from TRBV27 and TRBJ2-1; TRBD2 matches at 12 bases. V was pared by 5 bases and J by 9 bases, with 8 bases of the junction left unmatched. The CDR3 contains 15 residues. CDR1 MNHEY and CDR2 SMNVEV come from the germline V gene (reference sequence).

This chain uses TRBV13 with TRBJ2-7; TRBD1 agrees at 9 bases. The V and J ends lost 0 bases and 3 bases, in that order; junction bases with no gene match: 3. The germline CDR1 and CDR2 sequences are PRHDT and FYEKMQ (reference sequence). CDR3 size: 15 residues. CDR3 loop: CASSLGRDRVYEQYF. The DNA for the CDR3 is TGTGCCAGCAGCTTAGGTCGGGACAGGGTCTACGAGCAGTACTTC.

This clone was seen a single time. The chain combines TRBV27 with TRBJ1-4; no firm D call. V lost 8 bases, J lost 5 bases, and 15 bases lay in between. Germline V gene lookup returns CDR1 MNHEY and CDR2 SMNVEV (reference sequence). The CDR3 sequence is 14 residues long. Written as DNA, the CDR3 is TGTGCCAGCCGATATGGACCGGCAAATGAAAAACTGTTTTTT. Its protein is CASRYGPANEKLFF.

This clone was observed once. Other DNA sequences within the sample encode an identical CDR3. CDR3 amino acids: CASSRTGIYEQYF. The CDR3, as DNA: TGTGCCAGCAGCCGGACAGGAATTTACGAGCAGTACTTC. This sequence joins TRBV28 and TRBJ2-7, with TRBD1 matching over 7 bases. The CDR3 has 13 amino acids. Losses at the gene ends were 6 bases for V and 4 bases for J; bases not matched to a gene: 6. CDR1 and CDR2 (germline): MDHEN, SYDVKM. The complete variable domain, with remaining parts taken from reference TRBV28 and TRBJ2-7, reads DVKVTQSSRYLVKRTGEKVFLECVQDMDHENMFWYRQDPGLGLRLIYFSYDVKMKEKGDIPEGYSVSREKKERFSLILESASTNQTSMYLCASSRTGIYEQYFGPGTRLTVT.

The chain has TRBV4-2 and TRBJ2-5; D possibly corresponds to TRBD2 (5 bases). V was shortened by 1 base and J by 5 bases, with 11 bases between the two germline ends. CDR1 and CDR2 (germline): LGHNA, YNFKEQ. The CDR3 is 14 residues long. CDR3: CASSQGEGLETQYF. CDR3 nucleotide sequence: TGTGCCAGCAGCCAAGGTGAGGGATTGGAGACCCAGTACTTC.

The CDR3 here is CASSSAPWVADNEQFF. CDR3 nucleotides: TGTGCCAGCAGTTCCGCTCCCTGGGTAGCTGACAATGAGCAGTTCTTC. The chain links TRBV27 to TRBJ2-1; D call uncertain. Trimming shortened V by 4 bases and J by 5 bases, and 18 bases separated the two germline ends. The CDR3 contains 16 residues. Per the germline V gene, CDR1 is MNHEY and CDR2 is SMNVEV (reference sequence).

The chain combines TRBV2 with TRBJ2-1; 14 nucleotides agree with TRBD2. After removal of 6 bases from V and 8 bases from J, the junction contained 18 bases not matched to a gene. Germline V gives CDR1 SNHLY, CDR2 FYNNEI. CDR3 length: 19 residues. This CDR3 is CASSARTSGRSLLIDEQFF. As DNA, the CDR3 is TGTGCCAGCAGCGCCCGGACTAGCGGGAGGTCTCTTCTTATCGATGAGCAGTTCTTC.

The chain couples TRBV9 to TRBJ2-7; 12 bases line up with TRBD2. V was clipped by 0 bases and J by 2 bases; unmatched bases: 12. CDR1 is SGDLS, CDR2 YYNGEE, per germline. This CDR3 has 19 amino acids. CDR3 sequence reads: CASSVVRGLAGYITYEQYF. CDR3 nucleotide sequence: TGTGCCAGCAGCGTAGTGCGCGGACTAGCGGGATATATAACCTACGAGCAGTACTTC.

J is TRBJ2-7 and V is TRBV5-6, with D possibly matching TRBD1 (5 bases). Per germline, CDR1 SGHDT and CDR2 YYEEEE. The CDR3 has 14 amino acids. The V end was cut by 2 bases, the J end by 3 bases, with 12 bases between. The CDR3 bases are TGTGCCAGCAGCTTCCAGGACAAGTTCTACGAGCAGTACTTC. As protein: CASSFQDKFYEQYF.

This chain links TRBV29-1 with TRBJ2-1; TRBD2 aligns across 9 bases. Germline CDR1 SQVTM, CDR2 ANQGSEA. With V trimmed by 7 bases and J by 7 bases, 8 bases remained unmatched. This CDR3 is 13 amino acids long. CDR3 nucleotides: TGCAGCGCGCACGGACTAGCGACTAATGAGCAGTTCTTC. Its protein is CSAHGLATNEQFF.

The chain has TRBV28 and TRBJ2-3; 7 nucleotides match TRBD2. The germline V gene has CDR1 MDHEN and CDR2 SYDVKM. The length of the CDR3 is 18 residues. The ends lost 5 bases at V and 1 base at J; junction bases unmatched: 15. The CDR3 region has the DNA TGTGCCAGCAGTCACTCTTCACCTAGCGGAACACGCACAGATACGCAGTATTTT. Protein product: CASSHSSPSGTRTDTQYF.

DNA of the CDR3: TGTGCCAGCAGTCTTGGACTAGCGGGAGCAAACACCGGGGAGCTGTTTTTT. It codes for CASSLGLAGANTGELFF. The genes are TRBV5-6 and TRBJ2-2; 13 bases match TRBD2. CDR1 is SGHDT, CDR2 YYEEEE, per germline. This CDR3 is built from 17 residues. V trimming: 5 bases; J trimming: 2 bases; junction bases outside the gene matches: 6.

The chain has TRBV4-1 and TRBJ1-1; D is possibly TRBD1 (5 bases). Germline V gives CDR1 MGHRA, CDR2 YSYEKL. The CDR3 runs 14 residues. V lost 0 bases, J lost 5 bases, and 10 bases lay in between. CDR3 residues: CASSQELGDTEAFF. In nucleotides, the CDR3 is TGCGCCAGCAGCCAAGAATTGGGGGATACTGAAGCTTTCTTT.

Here the CDR3 reads CASSEASGGFSEAFF. The CDR3 DNA reads as TGTGCCAGCAGTGAAGCATCAGGGGGGTTTTCTGAAGCTTTCTTT. The chain carries TRBV2 and TRBJ1-1, with TRBD1 matching over 7 bases. Trimming took 0 bases from V and 6 from J; bases not matched to a gene: 7. The CDR3 runs 15 residues. Per germline, CDR1 SNHLY and CDR2 FYNNEI.

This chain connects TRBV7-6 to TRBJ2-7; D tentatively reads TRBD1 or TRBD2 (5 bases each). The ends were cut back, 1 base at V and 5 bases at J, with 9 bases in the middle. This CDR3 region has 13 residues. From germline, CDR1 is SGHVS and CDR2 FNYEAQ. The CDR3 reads CASSLEMGDEQYF. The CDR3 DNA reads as TGTGCCAGCAGCTTAGAAATGGGGGACGAGCAGTACTTC.

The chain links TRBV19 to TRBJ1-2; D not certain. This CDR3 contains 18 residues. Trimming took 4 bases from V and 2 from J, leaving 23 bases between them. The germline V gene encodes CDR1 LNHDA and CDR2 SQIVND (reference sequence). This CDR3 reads CASSTVTNGLDWNYGYTF. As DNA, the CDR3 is TGTGCCAGTAGTACCGTAACTAATGGACTGGACTGGAACTATGGCTACACCTTC.